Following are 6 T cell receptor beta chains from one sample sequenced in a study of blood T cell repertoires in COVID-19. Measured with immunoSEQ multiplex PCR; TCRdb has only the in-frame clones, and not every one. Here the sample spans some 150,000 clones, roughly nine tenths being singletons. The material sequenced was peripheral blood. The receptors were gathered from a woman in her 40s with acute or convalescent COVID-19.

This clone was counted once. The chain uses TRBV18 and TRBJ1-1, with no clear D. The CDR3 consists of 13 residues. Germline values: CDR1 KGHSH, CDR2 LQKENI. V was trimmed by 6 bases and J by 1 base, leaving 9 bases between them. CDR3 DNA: TGTGCCAGCTCGTCCGGTTCGAACACTGAAGCTTTCTTT. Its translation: CASSSGSNTEAFF.

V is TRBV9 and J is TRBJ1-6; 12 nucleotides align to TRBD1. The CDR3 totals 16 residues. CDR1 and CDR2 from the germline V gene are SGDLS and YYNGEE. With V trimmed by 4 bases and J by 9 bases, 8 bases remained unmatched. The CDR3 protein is CASSTGTGGLGSPLHF. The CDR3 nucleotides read TGTGCCAGCAGCACCGGGACAGGGGGCCTGGGTTCACCCCTCCACTTT.

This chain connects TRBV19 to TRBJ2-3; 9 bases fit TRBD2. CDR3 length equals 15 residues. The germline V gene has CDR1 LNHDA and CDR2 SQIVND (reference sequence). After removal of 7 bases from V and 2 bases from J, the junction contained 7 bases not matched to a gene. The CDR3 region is CASKKTSGATDTQYF. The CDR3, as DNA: TGTGCCAGTAAGAAGACTAGCGGAGCCACAGATACGCAGTATTTT.

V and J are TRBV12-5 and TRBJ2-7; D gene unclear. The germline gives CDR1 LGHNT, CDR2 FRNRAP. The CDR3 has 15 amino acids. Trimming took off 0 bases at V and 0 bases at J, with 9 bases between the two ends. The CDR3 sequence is CASGLVVGVSYEQYF. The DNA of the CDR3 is TGTGCTAGTGGTTTGGTAGTGGGCGTCTCCTACGAGCAGTACTTC.

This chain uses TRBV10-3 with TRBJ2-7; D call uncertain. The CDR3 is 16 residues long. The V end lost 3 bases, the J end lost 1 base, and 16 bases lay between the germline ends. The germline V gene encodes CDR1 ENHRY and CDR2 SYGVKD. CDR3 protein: CAISDVVLGESYEQYF. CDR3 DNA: TGTGCCATCAGTGATGTTGTTTTAGGAGAGTCCTACGAGCAGTACTTC.

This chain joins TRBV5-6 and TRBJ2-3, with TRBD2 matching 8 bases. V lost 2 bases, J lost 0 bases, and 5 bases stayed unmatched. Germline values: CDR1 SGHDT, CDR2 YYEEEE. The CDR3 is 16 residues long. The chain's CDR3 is CASSLGGRTSTDTQYF. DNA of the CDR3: TGTGCCAGCAGCTTAGGCGGGAGGACTAGCACAGATACGCAGTATTTT.